The clone carrying this T cell receptor beta chain was recorded a few times. These data belong to a study of patients and donors after allogeneic stem cell transplantation. The CDR3 has 19 residues. V was shortened by 2 bases and J by 3 bases, with 20 bases between the two germline ends. From germline, CDR1 is MNHEY and CDR2 SVGEGT. TCRdb redid the calling of the RT-PCR reads with MiXCR, one entry per CDR3 protein. This table holds over 150,000 distinct CDR3 sequences, 41% found once. Sample: blood, either unsorted or a sorted T cell fraction (not recorded which). This receptor was taken from a human donor who was either an allogeneic HSCT recipient or a stem cell or donor lymphocyte infusion donor (not recorded which). It is not recorded whose cells these are; they may come from a transplant donor. The V and J genes are TRBV6-2 or TRBV6-3 and TRBJ1-6; a possible D gene is TRBD1 (5 bases). The CDR3 loop is CASSYREDQGAIYNSPLHF. The CDR3 nucleotides are TGTGCCAGCAGTTACCGCGAAGATCAGGGCGCTATCTATAATTCACCCCTCCACTTT.